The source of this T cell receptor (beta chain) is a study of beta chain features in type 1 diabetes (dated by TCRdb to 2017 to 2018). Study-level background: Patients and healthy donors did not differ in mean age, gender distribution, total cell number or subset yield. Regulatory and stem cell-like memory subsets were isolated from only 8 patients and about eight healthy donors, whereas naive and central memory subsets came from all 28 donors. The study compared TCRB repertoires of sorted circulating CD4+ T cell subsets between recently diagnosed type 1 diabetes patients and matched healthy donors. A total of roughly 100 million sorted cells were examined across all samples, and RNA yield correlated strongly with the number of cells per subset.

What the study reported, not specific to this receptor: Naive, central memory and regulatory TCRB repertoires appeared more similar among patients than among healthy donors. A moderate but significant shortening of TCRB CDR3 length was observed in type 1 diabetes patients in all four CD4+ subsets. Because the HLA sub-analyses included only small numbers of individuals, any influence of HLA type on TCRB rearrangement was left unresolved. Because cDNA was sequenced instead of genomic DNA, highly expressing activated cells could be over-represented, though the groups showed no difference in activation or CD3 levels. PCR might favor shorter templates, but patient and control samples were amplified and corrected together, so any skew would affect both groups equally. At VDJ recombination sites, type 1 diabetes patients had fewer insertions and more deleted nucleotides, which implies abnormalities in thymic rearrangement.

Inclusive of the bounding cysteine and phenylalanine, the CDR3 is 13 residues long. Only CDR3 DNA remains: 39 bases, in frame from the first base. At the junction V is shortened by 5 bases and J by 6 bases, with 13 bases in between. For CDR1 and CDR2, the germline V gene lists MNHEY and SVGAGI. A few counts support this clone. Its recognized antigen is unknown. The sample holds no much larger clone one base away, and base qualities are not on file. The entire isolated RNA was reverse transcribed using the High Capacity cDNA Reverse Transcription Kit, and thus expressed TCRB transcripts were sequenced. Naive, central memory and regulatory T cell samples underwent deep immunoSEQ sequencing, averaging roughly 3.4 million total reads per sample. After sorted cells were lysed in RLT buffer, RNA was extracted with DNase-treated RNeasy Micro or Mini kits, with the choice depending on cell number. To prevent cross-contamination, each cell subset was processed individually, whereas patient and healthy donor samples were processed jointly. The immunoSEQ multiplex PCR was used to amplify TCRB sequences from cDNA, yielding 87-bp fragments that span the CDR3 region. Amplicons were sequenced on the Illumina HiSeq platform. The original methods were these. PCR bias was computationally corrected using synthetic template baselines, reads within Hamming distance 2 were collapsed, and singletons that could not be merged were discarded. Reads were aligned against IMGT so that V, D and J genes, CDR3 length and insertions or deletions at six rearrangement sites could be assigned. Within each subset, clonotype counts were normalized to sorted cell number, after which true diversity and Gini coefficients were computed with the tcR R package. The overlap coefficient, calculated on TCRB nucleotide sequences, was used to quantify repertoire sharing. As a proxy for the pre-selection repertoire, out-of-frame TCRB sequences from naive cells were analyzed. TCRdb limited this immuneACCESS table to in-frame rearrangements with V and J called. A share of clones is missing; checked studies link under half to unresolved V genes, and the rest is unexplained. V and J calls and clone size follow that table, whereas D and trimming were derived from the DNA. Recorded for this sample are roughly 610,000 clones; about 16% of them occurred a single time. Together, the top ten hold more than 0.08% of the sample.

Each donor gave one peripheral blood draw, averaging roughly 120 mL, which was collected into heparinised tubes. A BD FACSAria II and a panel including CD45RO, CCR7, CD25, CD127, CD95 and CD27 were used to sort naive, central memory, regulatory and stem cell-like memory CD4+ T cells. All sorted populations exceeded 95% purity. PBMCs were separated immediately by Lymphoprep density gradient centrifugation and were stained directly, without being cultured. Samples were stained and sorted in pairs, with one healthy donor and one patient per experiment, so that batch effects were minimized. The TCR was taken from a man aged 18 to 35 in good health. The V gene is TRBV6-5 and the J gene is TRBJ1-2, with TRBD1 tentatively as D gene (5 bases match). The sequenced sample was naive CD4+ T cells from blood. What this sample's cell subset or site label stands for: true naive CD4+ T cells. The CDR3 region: CASSNRQGDGYTF. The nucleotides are TGTGCCAGCAGTAACAGGCAGGGAGATGGCTACACCTTC.